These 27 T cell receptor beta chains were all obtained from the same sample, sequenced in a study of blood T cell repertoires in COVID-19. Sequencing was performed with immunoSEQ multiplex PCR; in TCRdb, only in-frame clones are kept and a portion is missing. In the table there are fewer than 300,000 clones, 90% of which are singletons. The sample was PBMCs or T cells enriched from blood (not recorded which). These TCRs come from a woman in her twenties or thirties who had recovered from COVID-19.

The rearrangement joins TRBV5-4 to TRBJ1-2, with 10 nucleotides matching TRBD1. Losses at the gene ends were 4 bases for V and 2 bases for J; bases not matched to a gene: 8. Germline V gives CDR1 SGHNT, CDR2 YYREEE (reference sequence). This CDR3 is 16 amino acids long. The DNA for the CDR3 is TGTGCCAGCAGCAGACAGGGGGCTCGAGCAAACTATGGCTACACCTTC. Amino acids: CASSRQGARANYGYTF. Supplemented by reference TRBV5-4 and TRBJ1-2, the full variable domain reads ETGVTQSPTHLIKTRGQQVTLRCSSQSGHNTVSWYQQALGQGPQFIFQYYREEENGRGNFPPRFSGLQFPNYSSELNVNALELDDSALYLCASSRQGARANYGYTFGSGTRLTVV.

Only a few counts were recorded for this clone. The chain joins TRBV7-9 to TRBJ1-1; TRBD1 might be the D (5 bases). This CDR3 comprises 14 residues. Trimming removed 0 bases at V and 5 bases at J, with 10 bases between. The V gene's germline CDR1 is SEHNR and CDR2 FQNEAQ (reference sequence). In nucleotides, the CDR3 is TGTGCCAGCAGCTTAGCCAGGGTACGGACTGAAGCTTTCTTT. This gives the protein CASSLARVRTEAFF.

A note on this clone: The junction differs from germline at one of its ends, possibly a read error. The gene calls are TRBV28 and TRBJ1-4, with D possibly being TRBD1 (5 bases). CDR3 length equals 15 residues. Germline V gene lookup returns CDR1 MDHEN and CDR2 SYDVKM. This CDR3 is CASRFAGVSNEKLFF. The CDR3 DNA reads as TGTGCCAGCCGTTTTGCGGGGGTGTCTAATGAAAAACTGTTTTTT.

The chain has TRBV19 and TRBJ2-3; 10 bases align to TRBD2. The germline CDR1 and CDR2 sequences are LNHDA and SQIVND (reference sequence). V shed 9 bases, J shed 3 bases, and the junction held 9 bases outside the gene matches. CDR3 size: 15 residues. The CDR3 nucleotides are TGTGCCAGCTCCGGGACTAGCGTACTAACAGATACGCAGTATTTT. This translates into CASSGTSVLTDTQYF. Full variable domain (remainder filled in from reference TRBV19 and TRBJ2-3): DGGITQSPKYLFRKEGQNVTLSCEQNLNHDAMYWYRQDPGQGLRLIYYSQIVNDFQKGDIAEGYSVSREKKESFPLTVTSAQKNPTAFYLCASSGTSVLTDTQYFGPGTRLTVL.

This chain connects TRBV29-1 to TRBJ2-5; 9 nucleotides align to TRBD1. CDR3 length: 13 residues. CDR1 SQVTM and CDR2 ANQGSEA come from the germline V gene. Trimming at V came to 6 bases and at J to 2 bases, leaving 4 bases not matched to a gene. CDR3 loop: CSVVQGAQETQYF. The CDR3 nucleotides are TGCAGCGTGGTACAGGGGGCGCAAGAGACCCAGTACTTC.

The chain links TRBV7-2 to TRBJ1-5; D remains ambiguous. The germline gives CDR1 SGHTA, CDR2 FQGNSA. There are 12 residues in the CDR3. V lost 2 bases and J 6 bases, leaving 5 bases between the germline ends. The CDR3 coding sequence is TGTGCCAGCAGCTTACGAGGTCAGCCCCAGCATTTT. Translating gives CASSLRGQPQHF.

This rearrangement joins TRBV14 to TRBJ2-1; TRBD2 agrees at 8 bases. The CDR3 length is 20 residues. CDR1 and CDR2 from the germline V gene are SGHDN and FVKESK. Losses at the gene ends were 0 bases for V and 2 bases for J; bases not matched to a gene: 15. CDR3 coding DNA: TGTGCCAGCAGCCAAGATCTCTCCGGGACTAGGAGGTTCCCCTACAATGAGCAGTTCTTC. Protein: CASSQDLSGTRRFPYNEQFF.

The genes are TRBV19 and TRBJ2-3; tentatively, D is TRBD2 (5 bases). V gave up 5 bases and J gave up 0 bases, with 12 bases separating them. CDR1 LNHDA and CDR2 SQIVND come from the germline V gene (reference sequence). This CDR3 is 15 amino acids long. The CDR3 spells CASSSLRTSTDTQYF. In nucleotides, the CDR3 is TGTGCCAGTAGTTCTCTTCGGACTAGCACAGATACGCAGTATTTT. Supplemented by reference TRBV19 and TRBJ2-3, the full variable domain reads DGGITQSPKYLFRKEGQNVTLSCEQNLNHDAMYWYRQDPGQGLRLIYYSQIVNDFQKGDIAEGYSVSREKKESFPLTVTSAQKNPTAFYLCASSSLRTSTDTQYFGPGTRLTVL.

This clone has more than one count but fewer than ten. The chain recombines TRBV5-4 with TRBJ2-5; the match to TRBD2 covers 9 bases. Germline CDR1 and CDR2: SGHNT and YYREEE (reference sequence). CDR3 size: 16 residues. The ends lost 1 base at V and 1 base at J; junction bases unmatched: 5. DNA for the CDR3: TGTGCCAGCAGCTTGTACCCTAGCGGGGTCCAAGAGACCCAGTACTTC. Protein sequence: CASSLYPSGVQETQYF. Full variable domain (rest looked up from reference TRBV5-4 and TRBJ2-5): ETGVTQSPTHLIKTRGQQVTLRCSSQSGHNTVSWYQQALGQGPQFIFQYYREEENGRGNFPPRFSGLQFPNYSSELNVNALELDDSALYLCASSLYPSGVQETQYFGPGTRLLVL.

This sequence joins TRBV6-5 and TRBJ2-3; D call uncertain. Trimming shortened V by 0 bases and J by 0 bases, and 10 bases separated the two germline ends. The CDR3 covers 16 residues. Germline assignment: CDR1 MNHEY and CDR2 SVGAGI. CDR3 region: CASSYSTFMSTDTQYF. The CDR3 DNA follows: TGTGCCAGCAGTTACTCGACTTTCATGAGCACAGATACGCAGTATTTT.

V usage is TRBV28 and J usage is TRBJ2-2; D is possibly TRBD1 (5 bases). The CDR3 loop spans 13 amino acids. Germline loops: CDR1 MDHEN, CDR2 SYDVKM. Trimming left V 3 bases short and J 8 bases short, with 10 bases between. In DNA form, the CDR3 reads TGTGCCAGCAGTTTTTTCAGGGAAGGGGAGCTGTTTTTT. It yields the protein CASSFFREGELFF.

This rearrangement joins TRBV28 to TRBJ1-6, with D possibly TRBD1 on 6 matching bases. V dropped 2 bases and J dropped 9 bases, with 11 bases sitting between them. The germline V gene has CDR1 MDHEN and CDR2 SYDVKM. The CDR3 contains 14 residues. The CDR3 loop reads CASSLVQGGSPLHF. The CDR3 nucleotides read TGTGCCAGCAGTTTAGTACAGGGTGGTTCACCCCTCCACTTT. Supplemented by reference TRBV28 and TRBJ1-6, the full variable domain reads DVKVTQSSRYLVKRTGEKVFLECVQDMDHENMFWYRQDPGLGLRLIYFSYDVKMKEKGDIPEGYSVSREKKERFSLILESASTNQTSMYLCASSLVQGGSPLHFGNGTRLTVT.

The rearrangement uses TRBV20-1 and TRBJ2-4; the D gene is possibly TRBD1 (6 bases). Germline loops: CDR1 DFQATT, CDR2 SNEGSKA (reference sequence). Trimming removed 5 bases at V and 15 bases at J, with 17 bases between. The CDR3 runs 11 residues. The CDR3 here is CSAFRDTTAYF. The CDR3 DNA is TGCAGTGCTTTTCGGGACACCACGGCGTACTTC.

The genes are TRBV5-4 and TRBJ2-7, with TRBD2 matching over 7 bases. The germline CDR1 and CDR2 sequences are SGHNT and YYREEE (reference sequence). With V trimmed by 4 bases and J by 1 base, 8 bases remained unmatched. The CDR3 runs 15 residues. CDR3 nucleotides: TGTGCCAGCAGCCCCGGACTAGTTAGTTCCTACGAGCAGTACTTC. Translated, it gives CASSPGLVSSYEQYF. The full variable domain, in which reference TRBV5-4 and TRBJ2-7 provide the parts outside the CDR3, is ETGVTQSPTHLIKTRGQQVTLRCSSQSGHNTVSWYQQALGQGPQFIFQYYREEENGRGNFPPRFSGLQFPNYSSELNVNALELDDSALYLCASSPGLVSSYEQYFGPGTRLTVT.

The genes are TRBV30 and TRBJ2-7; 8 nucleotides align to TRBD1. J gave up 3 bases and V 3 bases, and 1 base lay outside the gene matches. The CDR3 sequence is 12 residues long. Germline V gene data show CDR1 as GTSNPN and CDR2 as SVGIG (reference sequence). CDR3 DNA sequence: TGTGCCTGGAGGGGGACAGGCTACGAGCAGTACTTC. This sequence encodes CAWRGTGYEQYF.

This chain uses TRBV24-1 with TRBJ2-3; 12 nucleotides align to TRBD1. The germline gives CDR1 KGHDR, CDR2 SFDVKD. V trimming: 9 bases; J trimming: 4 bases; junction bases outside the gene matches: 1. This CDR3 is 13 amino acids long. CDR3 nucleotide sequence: TGTGCCACCGGGACAGGGGGCGCAGATACGCAGTATTTT. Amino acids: CATGTGGADTQYF.

CDR3 sequence reads: CASSRDRNSPLHF. The CDR3 DNA sequence: TGTGCCAGTAGCCGGGACAGAAATTCACCCCTCCACTTT. The rearrangement links TRBV19 to TRBJ1-6; 7 nucleotides match TRBD1. CDR1 and CDR2 from the germline V gene are LNHDA and SQIVND (reference sequence). V dropped 6 bases and J dropped 7; count of bases not matched to a gene: 3. The CDR3 loop spans 13 amino acids.

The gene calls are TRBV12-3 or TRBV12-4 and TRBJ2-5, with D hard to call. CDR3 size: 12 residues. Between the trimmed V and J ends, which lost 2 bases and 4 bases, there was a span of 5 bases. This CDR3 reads CASSLTPETQYF. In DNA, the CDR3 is TGTGCCAGCAGTTTAACACCAGAGACCCAGTACTTC.

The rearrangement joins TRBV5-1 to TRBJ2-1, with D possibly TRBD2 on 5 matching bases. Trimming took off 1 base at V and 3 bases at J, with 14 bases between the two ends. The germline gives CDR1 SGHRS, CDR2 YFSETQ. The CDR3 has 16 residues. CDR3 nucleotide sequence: TGCGCCAGCAGCTTGAGGTTGGCTAGCAGCTACAATGAGCAGTTCTTC. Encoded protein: CASSLRLASSYNEQFF.

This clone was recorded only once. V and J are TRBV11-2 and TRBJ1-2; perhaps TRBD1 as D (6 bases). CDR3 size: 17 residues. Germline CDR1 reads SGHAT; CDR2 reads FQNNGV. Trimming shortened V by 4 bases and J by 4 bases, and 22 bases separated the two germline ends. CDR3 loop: CASSWTAMGTTIYGYTF. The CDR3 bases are TGTGCCAGCAGCTGGACGGCGATGGGGACAACAATCTATGGCTACACCTTC. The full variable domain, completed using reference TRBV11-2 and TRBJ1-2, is EAGVAQSPRYKIIEKRQSVAFWCNPISGHATLYWYQQILGQGPKLLIQFQNNGVVDDSQLPKDRFSAERLKGVDSTLKIQPAKLEDSAVYLCASSWTAMGTTIYGYTFGSGTRLTVV.

This CDR3 is CATSRPGQGEKLFF. In DNA form, the CDR3 reads TGTGCCACCAGCAGACCGGGACAGGGTGAAAAACTGTTTTTT. The V gene is TRBV15, the J gene TRBJ1-4, with 9 bases fitting TRBD1. The V gene end was trimmed by 2 bases and the J gene end by 7 bases; junction bases not matched to a gene: 2. The CDR3 spans 14 residues. Per the germline V gene, CDR1 is LNHNV and CDR2 is YYDKDF (reference sequence).

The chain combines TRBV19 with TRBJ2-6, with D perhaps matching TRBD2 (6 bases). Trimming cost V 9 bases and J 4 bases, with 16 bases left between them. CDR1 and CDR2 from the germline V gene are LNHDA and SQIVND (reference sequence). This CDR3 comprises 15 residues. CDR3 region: CASSPWGGGANVLTF. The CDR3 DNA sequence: TGTGCCAGCTCCCCCTGGGGAGGAGGGGCCAACGTCCTGACTTTC.

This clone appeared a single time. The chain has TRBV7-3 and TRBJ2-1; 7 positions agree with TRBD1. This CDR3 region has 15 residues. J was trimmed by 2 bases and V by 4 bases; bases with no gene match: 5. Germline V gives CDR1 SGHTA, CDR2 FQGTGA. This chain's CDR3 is CASSSNRGAYNEQFF. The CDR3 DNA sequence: TGTGCCAGCAGCTCCAACAGGGGTGCCTACAATGAGCAGTTCTTC. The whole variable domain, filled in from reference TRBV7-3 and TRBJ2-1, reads GAGVSQTPSNKVTEKGKYVELRCDPISGHTALYWYRQSLGQGPEFLIYFQGTGAADDSGLPNDRFFAVRPEGSVSTLKIQRTERGDSAVYLCASSSNRGAYNEQFFGPGTRLTVL.

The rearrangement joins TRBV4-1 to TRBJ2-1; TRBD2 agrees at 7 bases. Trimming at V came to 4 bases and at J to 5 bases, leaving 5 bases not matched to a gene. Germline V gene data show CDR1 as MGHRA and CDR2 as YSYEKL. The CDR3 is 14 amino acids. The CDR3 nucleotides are TGCGCCAGCAGCCCTTTAAGCGGGGACAATGAGCAGTTCTTC. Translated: CASSPLSGDNEQFF.

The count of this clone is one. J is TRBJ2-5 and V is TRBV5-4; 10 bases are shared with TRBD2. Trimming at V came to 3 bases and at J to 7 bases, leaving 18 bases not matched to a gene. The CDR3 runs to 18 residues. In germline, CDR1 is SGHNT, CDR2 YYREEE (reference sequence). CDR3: CASSSPGTSESAKGTQYF. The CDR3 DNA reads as TGTGCCAGCAGCTCCCCCGGGACTAGCGAGTCGGCTAAGGGGACCCAGTACTTC.

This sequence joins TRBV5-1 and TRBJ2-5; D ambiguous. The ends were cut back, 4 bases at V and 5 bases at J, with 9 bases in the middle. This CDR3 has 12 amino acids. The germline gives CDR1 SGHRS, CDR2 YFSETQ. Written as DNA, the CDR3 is TGCGCCAGCAGCAAGAGTGCGGAGACCCAGTACTTC. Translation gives CASSKSAETQYF.

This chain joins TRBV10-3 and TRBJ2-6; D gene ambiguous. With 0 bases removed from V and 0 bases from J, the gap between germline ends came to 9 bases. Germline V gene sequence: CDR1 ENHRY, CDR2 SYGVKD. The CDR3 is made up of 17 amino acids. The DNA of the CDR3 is TGTGCCATCAGTGAGTCCATACGCGTCTCTGGGGCCAACGTCCTGACTTTC. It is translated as CAISESIRVSGANVLTF.